The subject of this entry is one T cell receptor (beta chain). Its antigen remains unidentified. Germline and genes here are mouse. Method: immunoSEQ multiplex PCR; TCRdb's copy keeps in-frame clones and lacks some. Among approximately 8,500 clones listed, 35% to 50% were seen once. These data are taken from a study of tissue T cells after allogeneic stem cell transplantation. Regarding the study as a whole: TCR repertoires tracked anatomic similarity, regardless of disease or transplant status.

Time point denoted: mouse harvest day 7 after allogeneic transplant. The graft held 10^6 splenic CD5+ T cells and 10^7 T-cell-depleted bone marrow cells. The receptor comes from a female BALB/c mouse given C57BL/6 T cells with graft-versus-host disease after an allogeneic hematopoietic cell transplant. The sample comprised skin.

The sequenced CDR3 bases are TGTGCCAGCAGCTTAGTAGGGGCGTCCGGAAATACGCTCTAT. It specifies CASSLVGASGNTLY. The full-length CDR3 reads as CASSLVGASGNTLYF. This rearrangement joins TRBV3 to TRBJ1-3; perhaps TRBD1 as D (5 bases). From the germline J gene comes the end of the CDR3, since the read stops 1 residue before it. Germline V gene lookup returns CDR1 SNHLY and CDR2 FYNGKV (reference sequence). The CDR3 covers 15 residues. V was pared by 1 base and J by 4 bases, with 11 bases between.